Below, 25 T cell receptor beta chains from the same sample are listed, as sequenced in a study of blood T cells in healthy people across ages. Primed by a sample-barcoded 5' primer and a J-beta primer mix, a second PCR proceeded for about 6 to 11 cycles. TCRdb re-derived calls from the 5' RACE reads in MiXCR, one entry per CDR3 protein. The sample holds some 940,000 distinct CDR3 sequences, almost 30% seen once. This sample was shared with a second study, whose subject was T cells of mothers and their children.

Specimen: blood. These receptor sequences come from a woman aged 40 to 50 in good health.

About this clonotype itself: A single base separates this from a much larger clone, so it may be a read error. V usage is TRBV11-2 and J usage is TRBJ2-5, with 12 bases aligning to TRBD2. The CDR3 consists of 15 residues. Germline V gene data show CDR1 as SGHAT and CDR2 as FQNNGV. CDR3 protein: CASGLVGLAGETQYF. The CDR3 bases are TGTGCCAGCGGCTTAGTGGGACTAGCGGGAGAGACCCAGTACTTC.

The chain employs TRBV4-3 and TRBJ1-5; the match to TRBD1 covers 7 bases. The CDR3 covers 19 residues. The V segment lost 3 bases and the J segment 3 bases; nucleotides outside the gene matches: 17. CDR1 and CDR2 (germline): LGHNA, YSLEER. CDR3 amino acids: CASSQRRGRGRVNNQPQHF. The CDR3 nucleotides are TGCGCCAGCAGCCAGCGGAGGGGGCGAGGGAGGGTAAACAATCAGCCCCAGCATTTT.

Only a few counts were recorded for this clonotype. CDR3 amino acids: CASSELGLLGGQYF. CDR3 sequence (DNA): TGTGCCAGCAGTGAATTAGGACTCCTGGGAGGGCAGTACTTC. The chain links TRBV12-3 or TRBV12-4 to TRBJ2-7; tentative D call: TRBD2 (6 bases). V was trimmed by 5 bases and J by 9 bases, leaving 20 bases between them. This CDR3 comprises 14 residues.

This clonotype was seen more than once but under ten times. The CDR3 DNA follows: TGTGCCAGCAGGACCCCATACAGGGCTTCTGGCTACACCTTC. It specifies CASRTPYRASGYTF. The chain links TRBV28 to TRBJ1-2; possible D gene TRBD1, 6 bases. V lost 6 bases and J lost 7, with 18 bases in between. The CDR3 spans 14 residues. The germline V gene has CDR1 MDHEN and CDR2 SYDVKM.

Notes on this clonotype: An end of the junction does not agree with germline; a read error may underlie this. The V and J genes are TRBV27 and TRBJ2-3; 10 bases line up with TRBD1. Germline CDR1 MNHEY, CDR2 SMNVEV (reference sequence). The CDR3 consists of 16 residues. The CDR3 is CTSSLSTGGFLDTQYF. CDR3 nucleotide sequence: TGTACCAGCAGTTTATCGACAGGGGGCTTTCTGGATACGCAGTATTTT.

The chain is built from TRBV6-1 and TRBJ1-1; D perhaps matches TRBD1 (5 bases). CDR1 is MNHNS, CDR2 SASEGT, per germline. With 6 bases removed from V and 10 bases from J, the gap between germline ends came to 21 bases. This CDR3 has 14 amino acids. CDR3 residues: CASRGLGWGRGAFF. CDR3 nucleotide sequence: TGTGCCAGCAGGGGCTTGGGTTGGGGCCGGGGAGCTTTCTTT.

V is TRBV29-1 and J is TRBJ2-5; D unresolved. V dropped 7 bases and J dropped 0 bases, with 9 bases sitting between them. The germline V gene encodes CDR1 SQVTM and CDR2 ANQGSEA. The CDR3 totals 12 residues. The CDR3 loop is CSAKRYQETQYF. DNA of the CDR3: TGCAGCGCAAAGAGGTACCAAGAGACCCAGTACTTC. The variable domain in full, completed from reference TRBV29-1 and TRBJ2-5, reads SAVISQKPSRDICQRGTSLTIQCQVDSQVTMMFWYRQQPGQSLTLIATANQGSEATYESGFVIDKFPISRPNLTFSTLTVSNMSPEDSSIYLCSAKRYQETQYFGPGTRLLVL.

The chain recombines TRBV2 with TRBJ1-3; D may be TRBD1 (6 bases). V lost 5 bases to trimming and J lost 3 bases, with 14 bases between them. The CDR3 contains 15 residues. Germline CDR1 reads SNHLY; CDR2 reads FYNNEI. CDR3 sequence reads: CASSPGQSRGNTIYF. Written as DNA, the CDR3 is TGTGCCAGCAGTCCCGGACAGAGCCGTGGAAACACCATATATTTT. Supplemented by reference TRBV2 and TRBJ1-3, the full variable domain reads EPEVTQTPSHQVTQMGQEVILRCVPISNHLYFYWYRQILGQKVEFLVSFYNNEISEKSEIFDDQFSVERPDGSNFTLKIRSTKLEDSAMYFCASSPGQSRGNTIYFGEGSWLTVV.

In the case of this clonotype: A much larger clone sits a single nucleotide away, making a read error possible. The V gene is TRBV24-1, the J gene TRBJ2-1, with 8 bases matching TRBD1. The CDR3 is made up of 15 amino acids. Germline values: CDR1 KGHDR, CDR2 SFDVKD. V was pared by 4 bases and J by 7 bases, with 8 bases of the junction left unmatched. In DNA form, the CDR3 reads TGTGCCACCAGTGAGTCATGGACAGGGCGGAATGAGCAGTTCTTC. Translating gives CATSESWTGRNEQFF.

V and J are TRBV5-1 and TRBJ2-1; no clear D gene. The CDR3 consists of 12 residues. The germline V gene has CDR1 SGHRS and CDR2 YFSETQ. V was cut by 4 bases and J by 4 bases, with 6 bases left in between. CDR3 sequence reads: CASSGDYNEQFF. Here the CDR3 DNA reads TGCGCCAGCAGCGGGGATTACAATGAGCAGTTCTTC.

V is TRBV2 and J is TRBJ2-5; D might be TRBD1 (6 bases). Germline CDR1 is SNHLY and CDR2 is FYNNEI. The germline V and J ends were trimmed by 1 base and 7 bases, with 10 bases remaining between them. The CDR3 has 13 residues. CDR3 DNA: TGTGCCAGCAGTGAAGACAGGGTGGTGACCCAGTACTTC. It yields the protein CASSEDRVVTQYF.

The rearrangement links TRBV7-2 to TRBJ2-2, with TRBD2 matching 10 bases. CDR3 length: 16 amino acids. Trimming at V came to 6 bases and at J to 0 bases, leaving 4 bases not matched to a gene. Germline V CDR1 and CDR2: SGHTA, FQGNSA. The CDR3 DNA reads TGTGCCAGCAGACCTAGCGGGGGAACGAACACCGGGGAGCTGTTTTTT. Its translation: CASRPSGGTNTGELFF.

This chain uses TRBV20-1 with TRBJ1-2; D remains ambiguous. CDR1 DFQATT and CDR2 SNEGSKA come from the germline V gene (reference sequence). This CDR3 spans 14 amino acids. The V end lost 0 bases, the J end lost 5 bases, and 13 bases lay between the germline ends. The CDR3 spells CSARDLDGRYGYTF. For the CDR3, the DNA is TGCAGTGCTAGAGATTTAGACGGTCGGTATGGCTACACCTTC.

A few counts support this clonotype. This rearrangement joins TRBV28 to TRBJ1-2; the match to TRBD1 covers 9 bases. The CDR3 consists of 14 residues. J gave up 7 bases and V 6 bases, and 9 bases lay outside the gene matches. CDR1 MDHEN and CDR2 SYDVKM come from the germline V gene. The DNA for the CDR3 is TGTGCCAGCAGCTATCAGACAGGGGGTCGTGGCTACACCTTC. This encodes CASSYQTGGRGYTF.

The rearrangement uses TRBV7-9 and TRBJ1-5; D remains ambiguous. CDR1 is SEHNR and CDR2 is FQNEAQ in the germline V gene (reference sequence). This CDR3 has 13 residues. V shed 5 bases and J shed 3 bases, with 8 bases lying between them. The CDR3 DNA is TGTGCCAGCAGCAAGGGATACAATCAGCCCCAGCATTTT. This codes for CASSKGYNQPQHF.

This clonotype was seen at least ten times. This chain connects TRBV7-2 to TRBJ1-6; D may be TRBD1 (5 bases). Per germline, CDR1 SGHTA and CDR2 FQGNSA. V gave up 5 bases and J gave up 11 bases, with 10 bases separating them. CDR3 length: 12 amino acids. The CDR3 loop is CASSPMGPPLHF. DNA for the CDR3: TGTGCCAGCAGCCCAATGGGGCCACCCCTCCACTTT.

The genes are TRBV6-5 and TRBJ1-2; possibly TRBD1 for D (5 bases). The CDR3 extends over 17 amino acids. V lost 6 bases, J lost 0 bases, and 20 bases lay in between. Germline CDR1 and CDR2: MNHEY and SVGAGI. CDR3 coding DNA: TGTGCCAGCAGGCATGGGGCAGGTCCCCTTACTAACTATGGCTACACCTTC. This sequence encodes CASRHGAGPLTNYGYTF.

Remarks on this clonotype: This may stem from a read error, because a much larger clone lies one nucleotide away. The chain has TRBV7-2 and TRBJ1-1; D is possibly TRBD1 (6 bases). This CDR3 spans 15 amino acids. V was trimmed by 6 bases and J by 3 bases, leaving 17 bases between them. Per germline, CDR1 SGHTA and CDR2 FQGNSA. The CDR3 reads CASRLDRKMDTEAFF. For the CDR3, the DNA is TGTGCCAGCAGACTTGACAGGAAAATGGACACTGAAGCTTTCTTT. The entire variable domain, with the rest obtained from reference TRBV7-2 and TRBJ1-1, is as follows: GAGVSQSPSNKVTEKGKDVELRCDPISGHTALYWYRQSLGQGLEFLIYFQGNSAPDKSGLPSDRFSAERTGGSVSTLTIQRTQQEDSAVYLCASRLDRKMDTEAFFGQGTRLTVV.

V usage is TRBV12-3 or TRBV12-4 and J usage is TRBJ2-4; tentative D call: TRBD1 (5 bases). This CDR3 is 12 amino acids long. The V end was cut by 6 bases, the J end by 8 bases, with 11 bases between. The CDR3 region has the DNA TGTGCCAGCAGCGAAGTCAGGGACATTCAGTACTTC. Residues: CASSEVRDIQYF.

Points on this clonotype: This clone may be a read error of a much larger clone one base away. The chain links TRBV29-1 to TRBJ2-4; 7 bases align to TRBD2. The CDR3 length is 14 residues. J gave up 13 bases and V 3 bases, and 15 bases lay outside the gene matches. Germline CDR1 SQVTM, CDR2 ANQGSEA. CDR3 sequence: CSVDERGSYNEQYF. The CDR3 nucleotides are TGCAGCGTTGATGAGCGGGGCTCCTACAATGAGCAGTACTTC.

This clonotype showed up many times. The CDR3 bases are TGTGCCAGCAGCTTAGATGCCGTGGCAACTAATGAAAAACTGTTTTTT. The encoded protein is CASSLDAVATNEKLFF. V usage is TRBV7-2 and J usage is TRBJ1-4; no clear D gene. CDR1 is SGHTA, CDR2 FQGNSA, per germline. V dropped 1 base and J dropped 0 bases, with 9 bases sitting between them. The CDR3 length is 16 residues.

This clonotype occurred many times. The CDR3 coding sequence is TGCGCCAGCAGCCCCAATCCGGGCCATCCAACCTACGAGCAGTACTTC. The encoded protein is CASSPNPGHPTYEQYF. The chain combines TRBV5-1 with TRBJ2-7, with no clear D. Germline assignment: CDR1 SGHRS and CDR2 YFSETQ. This CDR3 spans 16 amino acids. The ends were cut back, 4 bases at V and 2 bases at J, with 19 bases in the middle. Full variable domain (remainder filled in from reference TRBV5-1 and TRBJ2-7): KAGVTQTPRYLIKTRGQQVTLSCSPISGHRSVSWYQQTPGQGLQFLFEYFSETQRNKGNFPGRFSGRQFSNSRSEMNVSTLELGDSALYLCASSPNPGHPTYEQYFGPGTRLTVT.

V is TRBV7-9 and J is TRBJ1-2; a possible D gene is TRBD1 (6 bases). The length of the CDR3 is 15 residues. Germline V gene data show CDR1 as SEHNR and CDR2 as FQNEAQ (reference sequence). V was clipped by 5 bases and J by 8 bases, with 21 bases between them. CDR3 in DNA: TGTGCCAGCAGCGCAGGGTCGGGGGCCTACCAGGGCTACACCTTC. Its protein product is CASSAGSGAYQGYTF.

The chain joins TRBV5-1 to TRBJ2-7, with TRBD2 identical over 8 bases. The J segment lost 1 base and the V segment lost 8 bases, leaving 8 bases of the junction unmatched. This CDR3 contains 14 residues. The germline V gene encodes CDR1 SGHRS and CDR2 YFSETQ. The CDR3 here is CASNQAGESYEQYF. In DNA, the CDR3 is TGCGCCAGTAATCAAGCGGGAGAATCCTACGAGCAGTACTTC.

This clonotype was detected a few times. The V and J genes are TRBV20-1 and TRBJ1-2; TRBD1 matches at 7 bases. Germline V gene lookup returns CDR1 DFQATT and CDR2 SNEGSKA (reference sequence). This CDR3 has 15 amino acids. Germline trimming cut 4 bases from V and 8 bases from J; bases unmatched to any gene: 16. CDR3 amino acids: CSAIGTAWPWGGYTF. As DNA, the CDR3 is TGCAGTGCTATTGGGACAGCCTGGCCATGGGGGGGCTACACCTTC.